What follows are 30 T cell receptor beta chains derived from one specimen sequenced in a study of response to subunit inactivated influenza vaccine. TCRdb ran MiXCR on the RT-PCR reads and lists one entry per CDR3 protein. The data hold over 800,000 distinct CDR3 sequences, with less than 25% observed a single time. The sequencing used PBMCs from blood, collected about 5 days after vaccination. These receptors came from a man aged 45-65 years who received an inactivated influenza vaccine.

This clonotype was seen only a few times. The V call is TRBV7-8, the J call TRBJ2-7; D possibly matches TRBD1 or TRBD2 (5 bases each). CDR3 length: 15 residues. The germline V gene has CDR1 SGHVS and CDR2 FQNEAQ. Trimming pared 5 bases from V and 5 bases from J, leaving 19 bases between. Written as DNA, the CDR3 is TGTGCCAGCAGCCCCGGTGGTTGGGGGTCGGACGAGCAGTACTTC. This gives the protein CASSPGGWGSDEQYF. The full variable domain, in which reference TRBV7-8 and TRBJ2-7 provide the parts outside the CDR3, is GAGVSQSPRYKVAKRGQDVALRCDPISGHVSLFWYQQALGQGPEFLTYFQNEAQLDKSGLPSDRFFAERPEGSVSTLKIQRTQQEDSAVYLCASSPGGWGSDEQYFGPGTRLTVT.

This clonotype was seen more than once but under ten times. The rearrangement joins TRBV6-1 to TRBJ2-1; D not resolved. Trimming stripped 1 base from V and 6 bases from J, with 19 bases between. The germline V gene has CDR1 MNHNS and CDR2 SASEGT. This CDR3 is 17 amino acids long. DNA for the CDR3: TGTGCCAGCAGTGAAGTGGTGGAGAGAGGACGGATCAATGAGCAGTTCTTC. This translates into CASSEVVERGRINEQFF.

As concerns this clonotype: This sequence may be a read error, since a much larger clone differs from it by one base. This rearrangement joins TRBV24-1 to TRBJ2-2, with 7 bases that match TRBD2. Germline V gives CDR1 KGHDR, CDR2 SFDVKD. This CDR3 has 16 amino acids. The CDR3 DNA sequence: TGTGCCACCAGTGCCCCGGGGAGGGGTAACGCCGGGGAGCTGCTTTTT. It codes for CATSAPGRGNAGELLF.

The genes are TRBV10-3 and TRBJ2-7; D remains ambiguous. This CDR3 spans 13 amino acids. Trimming removed 7 bases at V and 0 bases at J, with 10 bases between. Per the germline V gene, CDR1 is ENHRY and CDR2 is SYGVKD. The DNA of the CDR3 is TGTGCCATCAAAGGGTCCCACTCCTACGAGCAGTACTTC. It yields the protein CAIKGSHSYEQYF.

This clonotype has at least ten counts. DNA for the CDR3: TGTGCCAGCAGTTACGGCGGTGGGCAGGGGATCCACGAGCAGTACTTC. Amino acids: CASSYGGGQGIHEQYF. V and J are TRBV6-2 or TRBV6-3 and TRBJ2-7; weak D call: TRBD1 (6 bases). CDR1 and CDR2 from the germline V gene are MNHEY and SVGEGT. V dropped 2 bases and J dropped 5 bases, with 19 bases sitting between them. CDR3 size: 16 residues.

The CDR3 sequence is CASSETGLNTEAFF. CDR3 nucleotide sequence: TGTGCCAGCAGTGAGACAGGGTTGAACACTGAAGCTTTCTTT. The chain has TRBV6-1 and TRBJ1-1; 7 nucleotides line up with TRBD1. The CDR3 has 14 residues. The germline V gene has CDR1 MNHNS and CDR2 SASEGT. V was pared by 3 bases and J by 0 bases, with 1 base of the junction left unmatched.

There are a few counts of this clonotype. The chain recombines TRBV7-2 with TRBJ1-2; 7 positions match TRBD1. The germline gives CDR1 SGHTA, CDR2 FQGNSA. The CDR3 runs to 13 residues. The trim removed 5 bases at V and 8 bases at J, leaving 8 bases unmatched. The CDR3 nucleotides read TGTGCCAGCAGCCCGCAGACAGGGATCGGCTACACCTTC. Encoded protein: CASSPQTGIGYTF.

The rearrangement links TRBV28 to TRBJ1-1, with unresolved D. Germline V CDR1 and CDR2: MDHEN, SYDVKM. The CDR3 is made up of 16 amino acids. V lost 4 bases, J lost 0 bases, and 15 bases lay in between. This CDR3 is CASSSTWAVMNTEAFF. As DNA, the CDR3 is TGTGCCAGCAGTTCGACTTGGGCAGTAATGAACACTGAAGCTTTCTTT.

The rearrangement joins TRBV12-3 or TRBV12-4 to TRBJ2-3; D may be TRBD1 (5 bases). V lost 5 bases to trimming and J lost 0 bases, with 18 bases between them. This CDR3 spans 17 amino acids. The CDR3 here is CASSPDQGRRSTDTQYF. In nucleotides, the CDR3 is TGTGCCAGCAGTCCGGACCAGGGTAGGCGAAGCACAGATACGCAGTATTTT.

The chain uses TRBV11-2 and TRBJ1-1, with D possibly TRBD1 on 6 matching bases. V was pared by 1 base and J by 6 bases, with 9 bases between. The germline CDR1 and CDR2 sequences are SGHAT and FQNNGV. CDR3 length: 13 residues. In DNA form, the CDR3 reads TGTGCCAGCAGCTTAGCAGGGGTGGCTGAAGCTTTCTTT. Its translation is CASSLAGVAEAFF.

The chain carries TRBV4-1 and TRBJ1-1, with 11 bases identical to TRBD1. The CDR3 is 17 amino acids. The trim removed 4 bases at V and 4 bases at J, leaving 11 bases unmatched. CDR1 MGHRA and CDR2 YSYEKL come from the germline V gene. CDR3 sequence: CASSREGTGGIITEAFF. The CDR3, as DNA: TGCGCCAGCAGCCGTGAGGGGACAGGGGGAATAATCACTGAAGCTTTCTTT.

This clonotype has a handful of counts. This CDR3 is CASKGQTYGYTF. The CDR3 nucleotides read TGTGCCAGCAAGGGGCAAACCTATGGCTACACCTTC. The chain uses TRBV6-5 and TRBJ1-2, with a tentative D call TRBD1 (5 bases). The germline V and J ends were trimmed by 7 bases and 4 bases, with 10 bases remaining between them. Looked up from germline, CDR1 is MNHEY and CDR2 is SVGAGI. The CDR3 has 12 residues.

This clonotype has more than one count but fewer than ten. The chain joins TRBV4-3 to TRBJ2-1, with 9 bases fitting TRBD1. CDR3 length: 17 residues. V gave up 2 bases and J gave up 3 bases; unmatched junction bases: 8. Germline loops: CDR1 LGHNA, CDR2 YSLEER. The CDR3 bases are TGCGCCAGCAGCCAATCTAGGGGGACAGGGTTCTACAATGAGCAGTTCTTC. Translated: CASSQSRGTGFYNEQFF.

This chain links TRBV6-5 with TRBJ2-1, with 7 positions matching TRBD2. J was trimmed by 4 bases and V by 4 bases; bases with no gene match: 7. Germline V gene lookup returns CDR1 MNHEY and CDR2 SVGAGI. The CDR3 is 15 amino acids. CDR3 nucleotides: TGTGCCAGCAGTTTACGACTAGCCCCTTACAATGAGCAGTTCTTC. Protein: CASSLRLAPYNEQFF.

This clonotype has just one count. V usage is TRBV28 and J usage is TRBJ2-3; D gene uncertain. Trimming took 3 bases from V and 3 from J, leaving 16 bases between them. The germline V gene encodes CDR1 MDHEN and CDR2 SYDVKM. This CDR3 has 16 residues. The CDR3 sequence: CASSFWQASRTDTQYF. The CDR3 DNA reads TGTGCCAGCAGTTTTTGGCAGGCCTCCAGGACAGATACGCAGTATTTT. The full variable domain, in which reference TRBV28 and TRBJ2-3 provide the parts outside the CDR3, is DVKVTQSSRYLVKRTGEKVFLECVQDMDHENMFWYRQDPGLGLRLIYFSYDVKMKEKGDIPEGYSVSREKKERFSLILESASTNQTSMYLCASSFWQASRTDTQYFGPGTRLTVL.

The J gene is TRBJ2-1, the V gene TRBV10-3, with D possibly being TRBD2 (6 bases). Between the trimmed V and J ends, which lost 1 base and 4 bases, there was a span of 11 bases. The CDR3 runs 15 residues. CDR1 is ENHRY, CDR2 SYGVKD, per germline. The CDR3 bases are TGTGCCATCAGTGAGTGGGGCGGGGATTACAATGAGCAGTTCTTC. Its protein product is CAISEWGGDYNEQFF.

This clonotype was found a few times. J is TRBJ1-6 and V is TRBV6-1; D remains unclear. The CDR3 length is 13 residues. Per germline, CDR1 MNHNS and CDR2 SASEGT. V was cut by 6 bases and J by 13 bases, with 16 bases left in between. CDR3 in amino acids: CASSPWPGLPLHF. CDR3 nucleotides: TGTGCCAGCAGCCCCTGGCCGGGTTTGCCCCTCCACTTT.

This clonotype was seen at least ten times. The gene calls are TRBV10-3 and TRBJ2-7; TRBD2 is a possible D gene (6 bases). Trimming stripped 6 bases from V and 0 bases from J, with 6 bases between. The CDR3 runs to 12 residues. Germline V lookup: CDR1 ENHRY, CDR2 SYGVKD. CDR3 protein: CAIRRGSYEQYF. CDR3 nucleotides: TGTGCCATCAGGCGGGGCTCCTACGAGCAGTACTTC.

This clonotype was detected a few times. CDR3 DNA sequence: TGCAGCCTAGGACTAGGGAGCTCCTACGAGCAGTACTTC. Translation: CSLGLGSSYEQYF. The rearrangement links TRBV20-1 to TRBJ2-7, with 7 bases matching TRBD2. The CDR3 totals 13 residues. CDR1 is DFQATT and CDR2 is SNEGSKA in the germline V gene (reference sequence).

The sample holds a few counts of this clonotype. The chain employs TRBV11-1 and TRBJ2-1; 10 bases line up with TRBD2. This CDR3 has 18 residues. Germline V CDR1 and CDR2: SGHAT, FQDESV (reference sequence). The J segment lost 0 bases and the V segment lost 5 bases, leaving 10 bases of the junction unmatched. The CDR3 protein is CASSPGPSSGSSYNEQFF. In nucleotides, the CDR3 is TGTGCCAGCAGCCCAGGGCCTTCTAGCGGGAGCTCCTACAATGAGCAGTTCTTC.

J is TRBJ2-3 and V is TRBV10-3; TRBD2 agrees at 12 bases. The CDR3 contains 17 residues. CDR1 is ENHRY and CDR2 is SYGVKD in the germline V gene. Losses at the gene ends were 6 bases for V and 0 bases for J; bases not matched to a gene: 7. The CDR3 loop reads CAIRRLAGAPSTDTQYF. The CDR3 nucleotides are TGTGCCATCAGGAGACTAGCGGGAGCACCTAGCACAGATACGCAGTATTTT.

In its sample, this clonotype was seen a few times. V usage is TRBV12-1 and J usage is TRBJ2-7; the DNA was not used to check the table's D call, TRBD2. TRBV12-1 constitutes a pseudogene. The CDR3 length is 16 residues. CDR3 protein: CASSPSRGGDTYEQYF. CDR3 nucleotides: TGTGCCAGCAGCCCTAGTCGCGGGGGGGATACCTACGAGCAGTACTTC.

The V call is TRBV4-3, the J call TRBJ2-3; 14 nucleotides agree with TRBD2. The V gene's germline CDR1 is LGHNA and CDR2 YSLEER. With 6 bases clipped from V and 2 bases from J, the junction kept 4 bases outside the gene matches. CDR3 length: 16 amino acids. The CDR3 DNA follows: TGCGCCAGCAGTGGGACTAGCGGGGGACTCACAGATACGCAGTATTTT. It is translated as CASSGTSGGLTDTQYF.

This sequence joins TRBV29-1 and TRBJ2-1; TRBD2 matches at 8 bases. Trimming took 6 bases from V and 0 from J; bases not matched to a gene: 4. The CDR3 runs 14 residues. Germline V gene data show CDR1 as SQVTM and CDR2 as ANQGSEA. The CDR3 here is CSVTGGSSYNEQFF. CDR3 DNA sequence: TGCAGCGTCACGGGAGGGTCCTCCTACAATGAGCAGTTCTTC.

The CDR3 DNA is TGCAGTGCTGGTAACGCAGGGAATAACTATGGCTACACCTTC. Amino acids: CSAGNAGNNYGYTF. This chain links TRBV20-1 with TRBJ1-2; possible D gene TRBD1, 5 bases. The CDR3 is 14 amino acids. The ends were cut back, 5 bases at V and 1 base at J, with 14 bases in the middle. Germline CDR1 DFQATT, CDR2 SNEGSKA (reference sequence).

This clonotype was recorded a few times. This chain links TRBV12-3 or TRBV12-4 with TRBJ1-2, with D possibly being TRBD1 (5 bases). The CDR3 contains 13 residues. Between the trimmed V and J ends, which lost 6 bases and 2 bases, there was a span of 10 bases. The DNA for the CDR3 is TGTGCCAGCAGGGGGACGGAAAACTATGGCTACACCTTC. This codes for CASRGTENYGYTF.

The J gene is TRBJ2-2, the V gene TRBV28; D call uncertain. The length of the CDR3 is 17 residues. Per the germline V gene, CDR1 is MDHEN and CDR2 is SYDVKM. Trimming left V 5 bases short and J 4 bases short, with 20 bases between. Written as DNA, the CDR3 is TGTGCCAGCAGTCCGTTAACAGCAATCGGTGGCACCGGGGAGCTGTTTTTT. This translates into CASSPLTAIGGTGELFF. The complete variable domain, with remaining parts taken from reference TRBV28 and TRBJ2-2, reads DVKVTQSSRYLVKRTGEKVFLECVQDMDHENMFWYRQDPGLGLRLIYFSYDVKMKEKGDIPEGYSVSREKKERFSLILESASTNQTSMYLCASSPLTAIGGTGELFFGEGSRLTVL.

This clonotype was recorded a few times. The genes are TRBV5-1 and TRBJ2-1, with 7 bases aligning to TRBD2. Trimming removed 2 bases from V and 6 bases from J; junction bases left unmatched: 8. The CDR3 consists of 15 residues. Germline loops: CDR1 SGHRS, CDR2 YFSETQ. CDR3 sequence: CASSFQNKRGNEQFF. In nucleotides, the CDR3 is TGCGCCAGCAGCTTTCAGAATAAGCGGGGCAATGAGCAGTTCTTC.

This clonotype was seen many times. The chain combines TRBV11-2 with TRBJ2-5; D gene ambiguous. The CDR3 is 14 residues long. V shed 1 base and J shed 4 bases, with 10 bases lying between them. Germline V gene data show CDR1 as SGHAT and CDR2 as FQNNGV. The CDR3 DNA reads as TGTGCCAGCAGCTTAGTTGGGGTCCCAGAGACCCAGTACTTC. It translates to CASSLVGVPETQYF.

The chain carries TRBV20-1 and TRBJ2-7; TRBD2 agrees at 10 bases. The CDR3 covers 14 residues. CDR1 and CDR2 from the germline V gene are DFQATT and SNEGSKA (reference sequence). V shed 5 bases, J shed 7 bases, and the junction held 11 bases outside the gene matches. The DNA for the CDR3 is TGCAGTGCTCCCGTTGGTAGCGGGAGGTCGGAGCAGTACTTC. It yields the protein CSAPVGSGRSEQYF.